Each of the 15 T cell receptor beta chains below was sequenced from the same sample in a study of response to subunit inactivated influenza vaccine. TCRdb used MiXCR to reprocess the RT-PCR reads, holding one entry per CDR3 protein. The sample includes 300,000 to 350,000 distinct CDR3 sequences, about a fifth seen only once; the top ten take roughly a tenth. The sample was PBMCs from blood, taken 21 months after vaccination. Receptors were obtained from a man aged 50-75 years who received an inactivated influenza vaccine.

V and J are TRBV29-1 and TRBJ1-3, with 9 bases aligning to TRBD1. V lost 5 bases to trimming and J lost 5 bases; unmatched junction nucleotides: 4. From germline, CDR1 is SQVTM and CDR2 ANQGSEA. The CDR3 is 13 residues long. The CDR3, as DNA: TGCAGCGTTACACAGGGGGCTCGAAACACCATATATTTT. Translated, it gives CSVTQGARNTIYF.

This clonotype was seen more than once but under ten times. For the CDR3, the DNA is TGTGCCAGCAGTCCCCGAAACTCCCCATGGGAGACCCAGTACTTC. Translation: CASSPRNSPWETQYF. This chain connects TRBV12-3 or TRBV12-4 to TRBJ2-5; D unclear. This CDR3 is built from 15 residues. Trimming removed 5 bases from V and 5 bases from J, with 18 bases in between.

In this sample, this clonotype turned up a few times. V is TRBV12-3 or TRBV12-4 and J is TRBJ2-4, with D unclear. The ends were cut back, 6 bases at V and 5 bases at J, with 11 bases in the middle. The CDR3 extends over 13 amino acids. CDR3 residues: CASSLDKENIQYF. CDR3 coding DNA: TGTGCCAGCAGCCTCGACAAGGAAAACATTCAGTACTTC.

This clonotype was counted a few times. The chain couples TRBV7-9 to TRBJ1-3; D is unclear. This CDR3 is 12 amino acids long. Germline CDR1 SEHNR, CDR2 FQNEAQ (reference sequence). V was shortened by 5 bases and J by 4 bases, with 6 bases between the two germline ends. Here the CDR3 DNA reads TGTGCCAGCAGCCCTAACGGAAACACCATATATTTT. Its protein is CASSPNGNTIYF.

The rearrangement links TRBV5-1 to TRBJ2-1; D is ambiguous. Germline CDR1 and CDR2: SGHRS and YFSETQ. V shed 0 bases and J shed 3 bases, with 13 bases lying between them. The CDR3 sequence is 16 residues long. CDR3: CASSLADSSNYNEQFF. For the CDR3, the DNA is TGCGCCAGCAGCTTGGCCGACTCCTCTAACTACAATGAGCAGTTCTTC.

This clonotype was detected only a few times. The chain employs TRBV5-1 and TRBJ2-2; tentative D call: TRBD1 (6 bases). Germline lookup yields CDR1 SGHRS and CDR2 YFSETQ. The CDR3 totals 14 residues. Trimming stripped 7 bases from V and 5 bases from J, with 15 bases between. This CDR3 reads CASLEQGSTGELFF. CDR3 DNA: TGCGCCAGCCTTGAACAGGGATCTACCGGGGAGCTGTTTTTT.

The chain links TRBV18 to TRBJ2-2; 11 positions agree with TRBD1. This CDR3 contains 16 residues. In germline, CDR1 is KGHSH, CDR2 LQKENI. Trimming took 6 bases from V and 7 from J; bases not matched to a gene: 10. CDR3 in amino acids: CASSPRTGGASGELFF. Here the CDR3 DNA reads TGTGCCAGCTCGCCCCGGACAGGGGGCGCCAGCGGGGAGCTGTTTTTT.

The chain links TRBV7-2 to TRBJ2-3, with 8 bases matching TRBD1. Germline loops: CDR1 SGHTA, CDR2 FQGNSA. This CDR3 contains 14 residues. J gave up 4 bases and V 5 bases, and 5 bases lay outside the gene matches. The CDR3 is CASSVRQGPDTQYF. DNA of the CDR3: TGTGCCAGCAGCGTCCGACAGGGGCCAGATACGCAGTATTTT.

The J gene is TRBJ2-5, the V gene TRBV21-1. TRBV21-1 is a documented pseudogene. This CDR3 spans 16 amino acids. The CDR3 is CASSKRRNDGQETQYF. The CDR3 DNA reads TGTGCCAGCAGCAAACGAAGAAATGACGGCCAAGAGACCCAGTACTTC.

This clonotype turned up a few times. This chain joins TRBV30 and TRBJ1-2; TRBD1 might be the D (6 bases). Germline loops: CDR1 GTSNPN, CDR2 SVGIG (reference sequence). CDR3 length equals 14 residues. V was shortened by 4 bases and J by 8 bases, with 20 bases between the two germline ends. This chain's CDR3 is CAWTLGGGARGYTF. The CDR3, as DNA: TGTGCCTGGACGTTAGGGGGGGGCGCGAGAGGCTACACCTTC. The variable domain in full, completed from reference TRBV30 and TRBJ1-2, reads SQTIHQWPATLVQPVGSPLSLECTVEGTSNPNLYWYRQAAGRGLQLLFYSVGIGQISSEVPQNLSASRPQDRQFILSSKKLLLSDSGFYLCAWTLGGGARGYTFGSGTRLTVV.

This chain connects TRBV7-2 to TRBJ2-3, with no clear D. This CDR3 is built from 13 residues. Germline assignment: CDR1 SGHTA and CDR2 FQGNSA. V was clipped by 4 bases and J by 2 bases, with 7 bases between them. Written as DNA, the CDR3 is TGTGCCAGCAGCTGGGTGGACACAGATACGCAGTATTTT. Encoded protein: CASSWVDTDTQYF.

The chain employs TRBV7-2 and TRBJ2-1, with 8 bases lining up with TRBD2. CDR1 and CDR2 (germline): SGHTA, FQGNSA. This CDR3 contains 15 residues. V gave up 4 bases and J gave up 4 bases; unmatched junction bases: 6. The CDR3 reads CASSSAAGGYNEQFF. The CDR3 DNA follows: TGTGCCAGCAGCTCGGCGGCGGGGGGTTACAATGAGCAGTTCTTC.

The V call is TRBV29-1, the J call TRBJ2-7, with 13 bases matching TRBD2. CDR3 length: 14 amino acids. Per the germline V gene, CDR1 is SQVTM and CDR2 is ANQGSEA. V lost 5 bases to trimming and J lost 3 bases; unmatched junction nucleotides: 4. CDR3 nucleotides: TGCAGCGTTCGAAGGACTAGCGGGAGCTACGAGCAGTACTTC. As protein: CSVRRTSGSYEQYF.

This clonotype was observed at least ten times. The V gene is TRBV12-3 or TRBV12-4, the J gene TRBJ1-1, with D unresolved. Trimming stripped 3 bases from V and 4 bases from J, with 9 bases between. CDR3 length: 13 residues. In DNA, the CDR3 is TGTGCCAGCAGTTTGGCCAGGAGCACTGAAGCTTTCTTT. It codes for CASSLARSTEAFF.

The chain has TRBV29-1 and TRBJ2-7; TRBD2 is a possible D gene (6 bases). CDR1 SQVTM and CDR2 ANQGSEA come from the germline V gene. The CDR3 totals 13 residues. The V and J ends lost 4 bases and 2 bases respectively, with 12 bases between them. The CDR3 nucleotides read TGCAGCGTTGCGGTAGCGGTAACCTACGAGCAGTACTTC. Protein sequence: CSVAVAVTYEQYF.